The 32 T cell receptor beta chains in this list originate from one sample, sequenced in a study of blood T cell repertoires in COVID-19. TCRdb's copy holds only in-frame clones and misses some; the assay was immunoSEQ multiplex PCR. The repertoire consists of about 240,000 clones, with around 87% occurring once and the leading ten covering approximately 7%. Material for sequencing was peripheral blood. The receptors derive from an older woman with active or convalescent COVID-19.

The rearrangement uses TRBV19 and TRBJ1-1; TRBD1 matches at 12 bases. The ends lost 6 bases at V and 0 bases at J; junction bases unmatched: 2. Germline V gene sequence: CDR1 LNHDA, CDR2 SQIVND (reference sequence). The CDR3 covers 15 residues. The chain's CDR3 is CASRGTGGMNTEAFF. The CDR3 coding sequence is TGTGCCAGTAGAGGGACAGGGGGCATGAACACTGAAGCTTTCTTT.

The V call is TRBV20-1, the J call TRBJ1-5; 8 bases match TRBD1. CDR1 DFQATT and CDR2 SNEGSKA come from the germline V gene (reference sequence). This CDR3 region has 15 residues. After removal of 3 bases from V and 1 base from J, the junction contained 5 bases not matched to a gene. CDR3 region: CSASNQGASNQPQHF. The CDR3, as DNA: TGCAGTGCTAGTAATCAGGGGGCGAGCAATCAGCCCCAGCATTTT.

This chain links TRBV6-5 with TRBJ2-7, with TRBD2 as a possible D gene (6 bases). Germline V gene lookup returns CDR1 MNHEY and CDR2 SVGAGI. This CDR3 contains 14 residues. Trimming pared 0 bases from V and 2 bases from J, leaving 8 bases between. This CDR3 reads CASSYSGGPYEQYF. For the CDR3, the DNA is TGTGCCAGCAGTTACTCGGGGGGTCCCTACGAGCAGTACTTC.

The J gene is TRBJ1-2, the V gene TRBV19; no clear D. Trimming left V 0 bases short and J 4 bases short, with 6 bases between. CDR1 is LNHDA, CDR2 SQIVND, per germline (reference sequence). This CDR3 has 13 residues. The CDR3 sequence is CASSIDRSYGYTF. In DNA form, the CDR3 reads TGTGCCAGTAGTATAGACAGGTCCTATGGCTACACCTTC.

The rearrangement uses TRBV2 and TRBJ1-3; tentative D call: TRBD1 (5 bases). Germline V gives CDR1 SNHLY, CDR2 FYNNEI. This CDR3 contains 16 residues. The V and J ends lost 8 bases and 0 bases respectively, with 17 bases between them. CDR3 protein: CASGGKDNYSGNTIYF. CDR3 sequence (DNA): TGTGCCAGCGGGGGGAAGGATAATTACTCTGGAAACACCATATATTTT.

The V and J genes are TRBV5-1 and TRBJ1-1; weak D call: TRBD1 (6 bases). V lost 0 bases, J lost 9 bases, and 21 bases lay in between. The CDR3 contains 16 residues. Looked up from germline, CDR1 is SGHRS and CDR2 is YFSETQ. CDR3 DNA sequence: TGCGCCAGCAGCTTGGGCGTGGATATGACAGGCCAGAAAGCTTTCTTT. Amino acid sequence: CASSLGVDMTGQKAFF.

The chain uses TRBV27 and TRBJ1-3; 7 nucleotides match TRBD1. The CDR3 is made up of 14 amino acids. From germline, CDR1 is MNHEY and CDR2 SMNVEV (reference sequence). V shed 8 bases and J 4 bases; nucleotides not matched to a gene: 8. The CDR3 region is CASGRDRAGNTIYF. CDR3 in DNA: TGTGCCAGCGGTAGAGACAGGGCCGGAAACACCATATATTTT.

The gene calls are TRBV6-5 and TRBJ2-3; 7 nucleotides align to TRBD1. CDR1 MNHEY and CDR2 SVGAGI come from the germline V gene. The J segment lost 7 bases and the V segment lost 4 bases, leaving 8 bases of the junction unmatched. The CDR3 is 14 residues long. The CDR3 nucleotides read TGTGCCAGCAGTTCCTTCCCGGGACAGAATACGCAGTATTTT. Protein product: CASSSFPGQNTQYF.

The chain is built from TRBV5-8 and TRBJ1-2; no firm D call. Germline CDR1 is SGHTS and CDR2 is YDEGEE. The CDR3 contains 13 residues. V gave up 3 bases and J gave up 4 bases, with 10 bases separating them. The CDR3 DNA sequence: TGTGCCAGCAGCTCCCGGGTTGGCTATGGCTACACCTTC. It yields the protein CASSSRVGYGYTF.

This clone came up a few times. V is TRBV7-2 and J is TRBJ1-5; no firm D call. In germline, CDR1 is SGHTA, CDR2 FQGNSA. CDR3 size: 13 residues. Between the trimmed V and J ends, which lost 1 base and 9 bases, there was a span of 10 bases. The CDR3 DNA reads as TGTGCCAGCAGCTTAGGGGCTGGTGGGCCCCAGCATTTT. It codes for CASSLGAGGPQHF.

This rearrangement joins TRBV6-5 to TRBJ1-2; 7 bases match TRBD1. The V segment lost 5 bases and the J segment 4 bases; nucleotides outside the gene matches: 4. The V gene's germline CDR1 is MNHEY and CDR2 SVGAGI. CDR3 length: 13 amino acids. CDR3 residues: CASSIRDSYGYTF. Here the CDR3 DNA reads TGTGCCAGCAGTATCCGGGACAGCTATGGCTACACCTTC.

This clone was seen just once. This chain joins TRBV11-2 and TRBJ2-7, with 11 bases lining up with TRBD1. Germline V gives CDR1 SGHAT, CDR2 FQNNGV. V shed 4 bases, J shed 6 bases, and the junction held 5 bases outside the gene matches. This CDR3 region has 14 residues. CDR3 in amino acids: CASSSRTGGREQYF. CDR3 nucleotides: TGTGCCAGCAGCTCTCGGACAGGGGGCCGCGAGCAGTACTTC. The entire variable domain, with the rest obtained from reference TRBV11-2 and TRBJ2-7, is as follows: EAGVAQSPRYKIIEKRQSVAFWCNPISGHATLYWYQQILGQGPKLLIQFQNNGVVDDSQLPKDRFSAERLKGVDSTLKIQPAKLEDSAVYLCASSSRTGGREQYFGPGTRLTVT.

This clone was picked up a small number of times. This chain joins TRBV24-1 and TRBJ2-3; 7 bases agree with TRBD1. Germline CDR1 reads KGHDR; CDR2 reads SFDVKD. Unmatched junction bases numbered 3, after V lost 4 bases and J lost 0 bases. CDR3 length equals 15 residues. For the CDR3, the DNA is TGTGCCACCAGTGAGATGACAGGGAGCACAGATACGCAGTATTTT. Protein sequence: CATSEMTGSTDTQYF.

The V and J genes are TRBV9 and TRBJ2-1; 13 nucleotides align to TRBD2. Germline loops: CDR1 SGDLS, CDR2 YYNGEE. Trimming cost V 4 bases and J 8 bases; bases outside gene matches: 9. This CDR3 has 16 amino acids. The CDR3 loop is CASSQGLAGSEHEQFF. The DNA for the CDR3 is TGTGCCAGCAGCCAGGGACTAGCGGGGTCCGAGCATGAGCAGTTCTTC.

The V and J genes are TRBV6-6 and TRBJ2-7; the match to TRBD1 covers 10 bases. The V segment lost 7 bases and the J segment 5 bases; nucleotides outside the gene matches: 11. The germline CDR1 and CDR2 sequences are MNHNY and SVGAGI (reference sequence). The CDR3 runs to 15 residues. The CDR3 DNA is TGTGCCAGCAAGGGTGGGACAGGGGCTTTTGACGAGCAGTACTTC. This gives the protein CASKGGTGAFDEQYF.

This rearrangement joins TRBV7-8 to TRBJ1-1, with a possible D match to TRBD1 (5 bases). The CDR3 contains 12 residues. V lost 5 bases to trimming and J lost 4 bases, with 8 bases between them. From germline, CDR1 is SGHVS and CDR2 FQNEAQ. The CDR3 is CASSPGFTEAFF. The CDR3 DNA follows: TGTGCCAGCAGCCCAGGGTTCACTGAAGCTTTCTTT. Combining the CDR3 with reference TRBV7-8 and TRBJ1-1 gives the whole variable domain GAGVSQSPRYKVAKRGQDVALRCDPISGHVSLFWYQQALGQGPEFLTYFQNEAQLDKSGLPSDRFFAERPEGSVSTLKIQRTQQEDSAVYLCASSPGFTEAFFGQGTRLTVV.

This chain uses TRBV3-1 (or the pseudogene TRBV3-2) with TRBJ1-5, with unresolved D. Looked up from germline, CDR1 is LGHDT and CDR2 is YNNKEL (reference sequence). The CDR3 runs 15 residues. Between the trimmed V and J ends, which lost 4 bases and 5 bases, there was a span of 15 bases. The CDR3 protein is CASSPRGSLHQPQHF. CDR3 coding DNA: TGTGCCAGCAGCCCCCGAGGATCCCTCCATCAGCCCCAGCATTTT.

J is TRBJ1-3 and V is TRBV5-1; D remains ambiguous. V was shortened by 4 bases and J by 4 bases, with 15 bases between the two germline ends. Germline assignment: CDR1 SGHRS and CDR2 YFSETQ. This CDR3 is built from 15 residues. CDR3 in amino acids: CASSLDGSGGNTIYF. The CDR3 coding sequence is TGCGCCAGCAGCCTGGACGGCTCGGGGGGAAACACCATATATTTT.

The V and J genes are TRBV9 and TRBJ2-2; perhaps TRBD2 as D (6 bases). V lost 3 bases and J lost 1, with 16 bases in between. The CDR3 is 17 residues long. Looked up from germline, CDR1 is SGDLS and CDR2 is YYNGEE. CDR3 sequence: CASSASLAVMNTGELFF. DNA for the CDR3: TGTGCCAGCAGCGCCTCACTAGCCGTCATGAACACCGGGGAGCTGTTTTTT.

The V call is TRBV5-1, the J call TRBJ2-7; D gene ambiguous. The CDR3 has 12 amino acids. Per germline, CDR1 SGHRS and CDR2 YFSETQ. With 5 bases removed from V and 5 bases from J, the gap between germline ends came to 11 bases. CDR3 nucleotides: TGCGCCAGCAGTCGAGTAGAGAACGAGCAGTACTTC. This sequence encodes CASSRVENEQYF.

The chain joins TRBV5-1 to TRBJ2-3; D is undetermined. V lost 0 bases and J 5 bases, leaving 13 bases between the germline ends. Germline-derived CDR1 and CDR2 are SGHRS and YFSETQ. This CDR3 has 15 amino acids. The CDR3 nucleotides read TGCGCCAGCAGCTTGGCCGGTTCCGTCAAAGATACGCAGTATTTT. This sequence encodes CASSLAGSVKDTQYF.

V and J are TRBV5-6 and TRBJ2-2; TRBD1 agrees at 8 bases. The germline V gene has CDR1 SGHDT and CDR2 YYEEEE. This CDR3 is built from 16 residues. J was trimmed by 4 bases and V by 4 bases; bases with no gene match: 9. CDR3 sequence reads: CASSRTGLTSTGELFF. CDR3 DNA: TGTGCCAGCAGCCGGACAGGGCTCACAAGCACCGGGGAGCTGTTTTTT.

The CDR3 nucleotides read TGTGCCAGCAGTCGGACAGGGGGATACACTGAAGCTTTCTTT. Its protein product is CASSRTGGYTEAFF. This sequence joins TRBV2 and TRBJ1-1; 10 bases are shared with TRBD1. V was pared by 5 bases and J by 3 bases, with 3 bases of the junction left unmatched. The CDR3 loop spans 14 amino acids. CDR1 is SNHLY and CDR2 is FYNNEI in the germline V gene.

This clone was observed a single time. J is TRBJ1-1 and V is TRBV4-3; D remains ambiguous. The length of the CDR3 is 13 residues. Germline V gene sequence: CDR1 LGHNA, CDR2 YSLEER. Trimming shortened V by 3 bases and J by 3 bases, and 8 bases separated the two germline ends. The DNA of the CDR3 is TGCGCCAGCAGCCAGGCGGTGCACACTGAAGCTTTCTTT. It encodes CASSQAVHTEAFF.

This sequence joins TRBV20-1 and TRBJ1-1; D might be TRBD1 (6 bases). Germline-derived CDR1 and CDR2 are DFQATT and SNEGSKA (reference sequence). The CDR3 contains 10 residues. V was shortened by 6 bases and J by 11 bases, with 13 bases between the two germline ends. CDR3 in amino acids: CSAEQGGAFF. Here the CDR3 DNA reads TGCAGTGCGGAACAGGGAGGGGCTTTCTTT.

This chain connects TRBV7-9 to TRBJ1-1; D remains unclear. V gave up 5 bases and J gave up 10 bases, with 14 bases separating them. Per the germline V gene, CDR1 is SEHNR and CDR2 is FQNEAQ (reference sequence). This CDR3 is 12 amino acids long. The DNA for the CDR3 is TGTGCCAGCAGCGAGACACCTTCCGGAGCTTTCTTT. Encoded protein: CASSETPSGAFF.

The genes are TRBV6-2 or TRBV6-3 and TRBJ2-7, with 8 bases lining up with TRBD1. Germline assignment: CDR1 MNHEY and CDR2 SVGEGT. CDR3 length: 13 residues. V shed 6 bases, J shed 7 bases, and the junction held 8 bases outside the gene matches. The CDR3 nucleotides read TGTGCCAGCAGCTCCGACAGGGGCGGTGAGCAGTACTTC. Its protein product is CASSSDRGGEQYF.

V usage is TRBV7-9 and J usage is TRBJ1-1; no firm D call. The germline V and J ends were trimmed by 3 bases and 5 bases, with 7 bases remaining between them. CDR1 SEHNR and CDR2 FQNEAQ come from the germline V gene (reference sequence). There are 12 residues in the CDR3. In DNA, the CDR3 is TGTGCCAGCAGCTTTGAGAATACTGAAGCTTTCTTT. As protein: CASSFENTEAFF. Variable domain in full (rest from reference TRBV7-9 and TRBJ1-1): DTGVSQNPRHKITKRGQNVTFRCDPISEHNRLYWYRQTLGQGPEFLTYFQNEAQLEKSRLLSDRFSAERPKGSFSTLEIQRTEQGDSAMYLCASSFENTEAFFGQGTRLTVV.

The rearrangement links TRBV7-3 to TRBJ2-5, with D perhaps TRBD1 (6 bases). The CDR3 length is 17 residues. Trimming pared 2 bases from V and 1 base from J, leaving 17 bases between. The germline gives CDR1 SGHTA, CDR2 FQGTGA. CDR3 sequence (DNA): TGTGCCAGCAGCTTAGGCGTAGGGGGTATGTCCCAAGAGACCCAGTACTTC. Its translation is CASSLGVGGMSQETQYF.

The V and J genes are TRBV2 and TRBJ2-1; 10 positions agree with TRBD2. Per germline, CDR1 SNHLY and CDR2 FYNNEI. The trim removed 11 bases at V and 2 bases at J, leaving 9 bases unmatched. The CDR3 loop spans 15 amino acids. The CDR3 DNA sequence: TGTGCCGGACTCCCTAGCGGGGGAGCCTACAATGAGCAGTTCTTC. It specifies CAGLPSGGAYNEQFF.

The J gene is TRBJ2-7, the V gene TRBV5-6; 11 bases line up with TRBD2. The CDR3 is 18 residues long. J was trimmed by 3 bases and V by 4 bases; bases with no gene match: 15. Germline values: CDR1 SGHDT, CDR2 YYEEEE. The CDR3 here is CASSVDISITSGGYEQYF. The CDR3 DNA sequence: TGTGCCAGCAGCGTCGATATCAGCATAACTAGCGGGGGCTACGAGCAGTACTTC.

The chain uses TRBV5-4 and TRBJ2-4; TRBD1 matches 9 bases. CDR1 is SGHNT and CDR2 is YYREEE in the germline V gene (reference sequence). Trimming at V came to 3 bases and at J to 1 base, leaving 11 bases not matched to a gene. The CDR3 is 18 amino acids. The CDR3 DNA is TGTGCCAGCAGCTCAGGGACAGGGAGTGGAGGGGCCAAAAACATTCAGTACTTC. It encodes CASSSGTGSGGAKNIQYF.